A selection of T cell receptor beta chains follows, all from one sample in a study of shared T cell receptors in the human thymus. Sequencing was performed with immunoSEQ multiplex PCR; in TCRdb, only in-frame clones are kept and a portion is missing. The table records some 700,000 clones, approximately 85% of them present only once. The sample was also reused in another study, on human thymus T cells.

Sequencing was carried out using thymocytes. All receptors derive from a girl under three years old with a congenital heart defect. The CDR3 runs from the conserved cysteine through the conserved F or W. A D gene is named only where the DNA matches it firmly. Expanded clones get a size class; other rows say once, few or many, or leave the size out.

j_call: TRBJ2-3
clone_size: -
d_call: TRBD1
v_call: TRBV6-1
cdr3_nt: TGTGCCAGCAGTGAAATAGGGACAGCCCCTCACACAGATACGCAGTATTTT
cdr3_aa: CASSEIGTAPHTDTQYF

j_call: TRBJ1-2
clone_size: -
d_call: -
v_call: TRBV5-8
cdr3_nt: TGTGCCAGCAGCTTGGATATGTTATGGGCTGGCTACACCTTC
cdr3_aa: CASSLDMLWAGYTF

j_call: TRBJ1-2
clone_size: few
d_call: -
v_call: TRBV4-2
cdr3_nt: TGTGCCAGCAGCCCTCTAGGGGGGGGGTATGGCTACACCTTC
cdr3_aa: CASSPLGGGYGYTF

j_call: TRBJ1-1
clone_size: -
d_call: -
v_call: TRBV2
cdr3_nt: TGTGCCAGCAGCACCCCCGGGGGGAGTGAAGCTTTCTTT
cdr3_aa: CASSTPGGSEAFF

j_call: TRBJ2-2
clone_size: -
d_call: -
v_call: TRBV5-4
cdr3_nt: TGTGCCAGCAGCTCCTGGGCAGGGGACACCGGGGAGCTGTTTTTT
cdr3_aa: CASSSWAGDTGELFF

j_call: TRBJ2-1
clone_size: -
d_call: TRBD2
v_call: TRBV2
cdr3_nt: TGTGCCAGCAGGATCCTAGCGGGGGGTCCTTACAATGAGCAGTTCTTC
cdr3_aa: CASRILAGGPYNEQFF

j_call: TRBJ2-2
clone_size: -
d_call: -
v_call: TRBV9
cdr3_nt: TGTGCCAGCAGCGTAGCGGGTCAAGGGGGCGGGGAGCTGTTTTTT
cdr3_aa: CASSVAGQGGGELFF

j_call: TRBJ1-2
clone_size: -
d_call: -
v_call: TRBV29-1
cdr3_nt: TGCAGCGTTTTTGGGGGCGGCTACACCTTC
cdr3_aa: CSVFGGGYTF

j_call: TRBJ2-7
clone_size: -
d_call: -
v_call: TRBV4-3
cdr3_nt: TGCGCCAGCAGCCAAGGGGTTCAACGGGCCTACGAGCAGTACTTC
cdr3_aa: CASSQGVQRAYEQYF

j_call: TRBJ2-5
clone_size: -
d_call: TRBD1
v_call: TRBV4-2
cdr3_nt: TGTGCCAGCAGCCAAGAACCCGGGACAGGGGCAGAGACCCAGTACTTC
cdr3_aa: CASSQEPGTGAETQYF

j_call: TRBJ2-7
clone_size: -
d_call: -
v_call: TRBV9
cdr3_nt: TGTGCCAGCAGCGTAGGGGATCGGGTGGGAGCGGACTACGAGCAGTACTTC
cdr3_aa: CASSVGDRVGADYEQYF

j_call: TRBJ2-6
clone_size: -
d_call: TRBD1
v_call: TRBV4-3
cdr3_nt: TGCGCCAGCAGCCAACCTCGGGACAGGGGCACCGGGGCCAACGTCCTGACTTTC
cdr3_aa: CASSQPRDRGTGANVLTF

j_call: TRBJ2-7
clone_size: -
d_call: -
v_call: TRBV7-2
cdr3_nt: TGTGCCAGCAGCTTACGCATACATTACGAGCAGTACTTC
cdr3_aa: CASSLRIHYEQYF

j_call: TRBJ1-1
clone_size: -
d_call: TRBD1
v_call: TRBV7-8
cdr3_nt: TGTGCCAGCAGCTTAGCCGGGACAGAGGGAACTGAAGCTTTCTTT
cdr3_aa: CASSLAGTEGTEAFF

j_call: TRBJ1-6
clone_size: few
d_call: TRBD1
v_call: TRBV5-5
cdr3_nt: TGTGCCAGCAGCTCAGTAAGGGGGCGTAACGATAATTCACCCCTCCACTTT
cdr3_aa: CASSSVRGRNDNSPLHF

j_call: TRBJ2-1
clone_size: -
d_call: TRBD1
v_call: TRBV6-6
cdr3_nt: TGTGCCAGCAGTTACTCCCGGGACAGGGGTTACAATGAGCAGTTCTTC
cdr3_aa: CASSYSRDRGYNEQFF

j_call: TRBJ1-1
clone_size: -
d_call: -
v_call: TRBV19
cdr3_nt: TGTGCCAGCCCGACGGACATGAACACTGAAGCTTTCTTT
cdr3_aa: CASPTDMNTEAFF

j_call: TRBJ2-3
clone_size: -
d_call: -
v_call: TRBV25-1
cdr3_nt: TGTGCCAGCAGTGACCAGGAAACAGATACGCAGTATTTT
cdr3_aa: CASSDQETDTQYF

j_call: TRBJ1-5
clone_size: once
d_call: -
v_call: TRBV18
cdr3_nt: TGTGCCAGCTCACCCGACCCGGAGGAGAATCAGCCCCAGCATTTT
cdr3_aa: CASSPDPEENQPQHF

j_call: TRBJ2-7
clone_size: -
d_call: -
v_call: TRBV4-2
cdr3_nt: TGTGCCAGTCAGACTACCCCCTACGAGCAGTACTTC
cdr3_aa: CASQTTPYEQYF

j_call: TRBJ1-1
clone_size: -
d_call: -
v_call: TRBV4-1
cdr3_nt: TGCGCCAGCAGCCAAACCCCCGGGACAAATGTACCTGAAGCTTTCTTT
cdr3_aa: CASSQTPGTNVPEAFF

j_call: TRBJ2-1
clone_size: -
d_call: TRBD2
v_call: TRBV30
cdr3_nt: TGTACATTAGCGGGGACCGCCTACAATGAGCAGTTCTTC
cdr3_aa: CTLAGTAYNEQFF

j_call: TRBJ2-5
clone_size: -
d_call: -
v_call: TRBV9
cdr3_nt: TGTGCCAGCAGCGTAGGAGGTAGCGGCCTCCAAGAGACCCAGTACTTC
cdr3_aa: CASSVGGSGLQETQYF

j_call: TRBJ2-7
clone_size: -
d_call: TRBD2
v_call: TRBV5-6
cdr3_nt: TGTGCCAGCAGCTCACTAGCGGGGGGTGCCTACGAGCAGTACTTC
cdr3_aa: CASSSLAGGAYEQYF

j_call: TRBJ1-2
clone_size: -
d_call: -
v_call: TRBV6-5
cdr3_nt: TGTGCCAGCAGTTACGGAGGTGGCTACACCTTC
cdr3_aa: CASSYGGGYTF

j_call: TRBJ1-1
clone_size: -
d_call: -
v_call: TRBV18
cdr3_nt: TGTGCCAGCTCACCACGTTACGGGGTTTGGCCCACTGAAGCTTTCTTT
cdr3_aa: CASSPRYGVWPTEAFF

j_call: TRBJ1-2
clone_size: -
d_call: TRBD1
v_call: TRBV10-3
cdr3_nt: TGTGCCATCAGTGAGGCCTTTCACATAACAGGGGAAGTTTGTGGCTACACCTTC
cdr3_aa: CAISEAFHITGEVCGYTF

j_call: TRBJ1-5
clone_size: -
d_call: -
v_call: TRBV6-5
cdr3_nt: TGTGCCAGTGATGGACAGAACAATCAGCCCCAGCATTTT
cdr3_aa: CASDGQNNQPQHF

j_call: TRBJ2-4
clone_size: -
d_call: -
v_call: TRBV28
cdr3_nt: TGTGCCAGCAGTTTAGGGCAGAAGAGCATTCAGTACTTC
cdr3_aa: CASSLGQKSIQYF

j_call: TRBJ2-5
clone_size: -
d_call: TRBD2
v_call: TRBV4-1
cdr3_nt: TGCGCCAGCAGCCATCACAGCGGGGGGGCTAAGGAGACCCAGTACTTC
cdr3_aa: CASSHHSGGAKETQYF

j_call: TRBJ1-5
clone_size: -
d_call: -
v_call: TRBV5-8
cdr3_nt: TGTGCCAGCAGCATGCCCTTAAGAGGACAGCAGCCCCAGCATTTT
cdr3_aa: CASSMPLRGQQPQHF

j_call: TRBJ2-7
clone_size: once
d_call: TRBD1
v_call: TRBV27
cdr3_nt: TGTGCCAGCAGCCCCTCCCGGGACAGCTACGAGCAGTACTTC
cdr3_aa: CASSPSRDSYEQYF

j_call: TRBJ2-1
clone_size: -
d_call: -
v_call: TRBV14
cdr3_nt: TGTGCCAGCAGCCAACGGGGGTCCTCCTACAATGAGCAGTTCTTC
cdr3_aa: CASSQRGSSYNEQFF

j_call: TRBJ1-3
clone_size: -
d_call: -
v_call: TRBV5-1
cdr3_nt: TGCGCCAGCAGTTGGGGCCTAGACACCGACTCTGGAAACACCATATATTTT
cdr3_aa: CASSWGLDTDSGNTIYF

j_call: TRBJ1-5
clone_size: -
d_call: -
v_call: TRBV7-2
cdr3_nt: TGTGCCAGCAGCTTAGGGTCGGGGCGGACAGATCAATATCAGCCCCAGCATTTT
cdr3_aa: CASSLGSGRTDQYQPQHF

j_call: TRBJ1-6
clone_size: few
d_call: TRBD1
v_call: TRBV7-2
cdr3_nt: TGTGCCAGCAGCTTGGAATGGGACAGGGGTTGTTCACCCCTCCACTTT
cdr3_aa: CASSLEWDRGCSPLHF

j_call: TRBJ1-5
clone_size: -
d_call: TRBD1
v_call: TRBV28
cdr3_nt: TGTGCCAGCAGTCCGGACAGGGAACATAATCAGCCCCAGCATTTT
cdr3_aa: CASSPDREHNQPQHF

j_call: TRBJ2-5
clone_size: -
d_call: -
v_call: TRBV5-1
cdr3_nt: TGCGCCAGCAGCTTGGGGCAACAAGAGACCCAGTACTTC
cdr3_aa: CASSLGQQETQYF

j_call: TRBJ1-6
clone_size: -
d_call: -
v_call: TRBV28
cdr3_nt: TGTGCCAGCAGTAGTGGAGGGAGCTCCTATAATTCACCCCTCCACTTT
cdr3_aa: CASSSGGSSYNSPLHF

j_call: TRBJ1-2
clone_size: -
d_call: -
v_call: TRBV6-1
cdr3_nt: TGTGCCAGCAGATATTATGGCTACACCTTC
cdr3_aa: CASRYYGYTF

j_call: TRBJ1-2
clone_size: -
d_call: -
v_call: TRBV25-1
cdr3_nt: TGTGCCAGCAGTGAAGTGGGGGGATCCTATGGCTACACCTTC
cdr3_aa: CASSEVGGSYGYTF

j_call: TRBJ2-6
clone_size: -
d_call: TRBD1
v_call: TRBV11-2
cdr3_nt: TGTGCCAGCAGCTTAGACCGACGGGACAGGCCCCTCTCTGGGGCCAACGTCCTGACTTTC
cdr3_aa: CASSLDRRDRPLSGANVLTF

j_call: TRBJ1-6
clone_size: -
d_call: -
v_call: TRBV4-1
cdr3_nt: TGCGCCAGCAGCCAAGGGAGGCAAAAGCCGGGGAATTCACCCCTCCACTTT
cdr3_aa: CASSQGRQKPGNSPLHF

j_call: TRBJ2-3
clone_size: -
d_call: -
v_call: TRBV7-8
cdr3_nt: TGTGCCAGCAGCCCCAAGGGGCAGCCCACAGATACGCAGTATTTT
cdr3_aa: CASSPKGQPTDTQYF

j_call: TRBJ1-2
clone_size: -
d_call: TRBD1
v_call: TRBV5-1
cdr3_nt: TGCGCCAGCAGCTGGGGACAGGGGAATGGCTACACCTTC
cdr3_aa: CASSWGQGNGYTF

j_call: TRBJ2-1
clone_size: -
d_call: -
v_call: TRBV6-1
cdr3_nt: TGTGCCAGCAGCAGACAGGACACCCCAACGAATGAGCAGTTCTTC
cdr3_aa: CASSRQDTPTNEQFF

j_call: TRBJ2-4
clone_size: -
d_call: -
v_call: TRBV2
cdr3_nt: TGTGCCAGCAGTGGTGGATCCCGGAGGGCCAAAAACATTCAGTACTTC
cdr3_aa: CASSGGSRRAKNIQYF

j_call: TRBJ1-2
clone_size: -
d_call: -
v_call: TRBV6-5
cdr3_nt: TGTGCCAGCAGTTACTCGAGAGGTACCGGCTACACCTTC
cdr3_aa: CASSYSRGTGYTF

j_call: TRBJ2-3
clone_size: few
d_call: TRBD2
v_call: TRBV4-3
cdr3_nt: TGCGCCAGCAGCCAAGATCGGGGGGAAGAGCACGCCAGATACACAGATACGCAGTATTTT
cdr3_aa: CASSQDRGEEHARYTDTQYF

j_call: TRBJ1-2
clone_size: -
d_call: -
v_call: TRBV29-1
cdr3_nt: TGCAGCGTTGAAGGACCGGGGGGCTACACCTTC
cdr3_aa: CSVEGPGGYTF

j_call: TRBJ2-5
clone_size: once
d_call: TRBD2
v_call: TRBV25-1
cdr3_nt: TGTGCCAGCACTCCCCCCGGACTAGCGGGGGTGGAGACCCAGTACTTC
cdr3_aa: CASTPPGLAGVETQYF

j_call: TRBJ2-1
clone_size: -
d_call: TRBD2
v_call: TRBV4-1
cdr3_nt: TGCGCCAGCAGCCAAGATTGGCAGCGGGGGAGCCGACCCCAGTTCAATGAGCAGTTCTTC
cdr3_aa: CASSQDWQRGSRPQFNEQFF

j_call: TRBJ2-2
clone_size: -
d_call: TRBD1
v_call: TRBV5-1
cdr3_nt: TGCGCCAGCAGCCCCCATAACAGGGGGCGACGTACCGGGGAGCTGTTTTTT
cdr3_aa: CASSPHNRGRRTGELFF

j_call: TRBJ2-5
clone_size: -
d_call: TRBD2
v_call: TRBV18
cdr3_nt: TGTGCCAGCTCACCGAGGAAAACCTTGGGACTAGCCGAGACCCAGTACTTC
cdr3_aa: CASSPRKTLGLAETQYF

j_call: TRBJ1-2
clone_size: -
d_call: -
v_call: TRBV28
cdr3_nt: TGTGCCAGCAGAACGTGGAGGACCCGCTATGGCTACACCTTC
cdr3_aa: CASRTWRTRYGYTF